The T cell receptor beta chain described here comes from a study of molecular identifiers for immune sequencing clone quantification. Study-wide background: In replicates, RNA taken from 20,000 or 100,000 naive CD8 cells was divided five ways, and four portions underwent sequencing. General study findings and limits: The sizes of highly expanded clones could be underestimated when identical TCR molecules share a barcode. It was shown that clones above 20 RNA copies held over 97% of effector molecules, but under 1% in naive cells.

Listed TCR primers, together with previously described methods, were used for the bulk TCR libraries. TCRdb processed the PCR reads anew with MiXCR; each CDR3 protein has one entry. The data hold more than 450,000 distinct CDR3 sequences, with about 26% observed a single time. This clonotype turned up a few times. Its antigen remains unknown. Germline V gene sequence: CDR1 SGDLS, CDR2 YYNGEE. Trimming took 4 bases from V and 5 from J; bases not matched to a gene: 11. This CDR3 region has 16 residues. The chain combines TRBV9 with TRBJ2-2, with 7 bases matching TRBD2. The receptor was isolated from a human donor in good health. Some libraries in this study had Jurkat cell RNA spiked in. The sequenced sample was naive CD8+ T cells from blood, with Jurkat cell RNA spiked in. Subset meaning: FACS-sorted CD8+CD4-CCR7+CD45RA+ naive T cells. CDR3 nucleotide sequence: TGTGCCAGCAGCCCCGAAGGTGGGGGGGGGACCGGGGAGCTGTTTTTT. It translates to CASSPEGGGGTGELFF.